This paragraph reports one T cell receptor beta chain. The sample comes from a study of blood T cell repertoires in COVID-19. Overall study: Sources were T cells, B-cell-depleted T cells, or PBMCs; the material itself was cDNA or gDNA.

There are 14 residues in the CDR3. V was pared by 2 bases and J by 5 bases, with 2 bases of the junction left unmatched. The germline V gene encodes CDR1 KGHSH and CDR2 LQKENI. In the original workflow: Amplification of reference gene primers was used by the study to estimate nucleated cell counts. Produced via immunoSEQ multiplex PCR; TCRdb's table is partial and in-frame only. V and J calls and clone size come straight from that table; D and trimming were deduced from the DNA. The table records 30,000 or so clones, almost 85% of them present only once. V and J are TRBV18 and TRBJ1-1, with TRBD1 identical over 10 bases. The sequenced sample consisted of peripheral blood. The TCR comes from a man at least 80 years old with active or convalescent COVID-19. DNA of the CDR3: TGTGCCAGCTCACCAGGGACAGGGGTTACTGAAGCTTTCTTT. Its protein product is CASSPGTGVTEAFF.